These 2 T cell receptor beta chains originate from one sample sequenced in a study of OX40 agonist ivuxolimab in advanced cancers. Assay used: immunoSEQ multiplex PCR; TCRdb lists only in-frame clones, some missing. This sample carries more than 95,000 clones, 94% of them seen once, and the ten largest clones take roughly 0.17%. Here the sequenced sample was CD4+ or CD8+ T cells sorted from blood, taken in a trial of the OX40 agonist ivuxolimab. The receptor set was obtained from an adult with an advanced solid tumor such as melanoma, head and neck, liver or kidney cancer.

V is TRBV6-1 and J is TRBJ2-5; D may correspond to TRBD1 or TRBD2 (6 bases each). Per germline, CDR1 MNHNS and CDR2 SASEGT. The V end was cut by 3 bases, the J end by 5 bases, with 13 bases between. The CDR3 spans 14 residues. CDR3 DNA sequence: TGTGCCAGCAGTGATGGAGGGGGTGGGGAGACCCAGTACTTC. It is translated as CASSDGGGGETQYF.

V gene TRBV12-5 combines with J gene TRBJ1-3; 9 nucleotides match TRBD1. The germline V gene has CDR1 LGHNT and CDR2 FRNRAP. V lost 5 bases and J lost 0; bases outside the gene matches: 2. The CDR3 has 15 amino acids. The CDR3 here is CASGPGQGSGNTIYF. CDR3 sequence (DNA): TGTGCTAGTGGTCCGGGACAGGGCTCTGGAAACACCATATATTTT.